One sample yielded the 16 T cell receptor beta chains listed below, sequenced in a study of cytomegalovirus exposure and HLA in healthy donors. Primers for the PCR totalled 60 Vbeta and 13 Jbeta. TCRdb keeps only in-frame clones here, not all; method: immunoSEQ multiplex PCR. Among about 120,000 clones, about three quarters were seen once, and the ten largest hold approximately 0.97%. The sample was PBMCs. All receptors come from a human donor in good health.

The chain uses TRBV7-2 and TRBJ2-2; D possibly corresponds to TRBD1 (6 bases). The germline CDR1 and CDR2 sequences are SGHTA and FQGNSA. V dropped 5 bases and J dropped 4 bases, with 11 bases sitting between them. This CDR3 region has 14 residues. In DNA, the CDR3 is TGTGCCAGCAGCCAAAAGGGGGTCACCGGGGAGCTGTTTTTT. It codes for CASSQKGVTGELFF.

The sample holds one count of this clone. CDR3 nucleotide sequence: TGTGCCAGCAGTGATGACTGGGAGCAGTTCTTC. Amino acids: CASSDDWEQFF. This rearrangement joins TRBV6-1 to TRBJ2-1; D is ambiguous. The CDR3 contains 11 residues. The V end lost 3 bases, the J end lost 10 bases, and 7 bases lay between the germline ends. Germline V CDR1 and CDR2: MNHNS, SASEGT.

The rearrangement joins TRBV28 to TRBJ2-7, with 7 positions matching TRBD1. V lost 7 bases, J lost 0 bases, and 9 bases stayed unmatched. The V gene's germline CDR1 is MDHEN and CDR2 SYDVKM. The CDR3 is 15 amino acids. The chain's CDR3 is CASNAGGPGSYEQYF. The DNA of the CDR3 is TGTGCCAGCAACGCAGGGGGACCAGGCTCCTACGAGCAGTACTTC.

In this sample, this clone turned up once. The chain is built from TRBV29-1 and TRBJ2-1; possibly TRBD1 for D (6 bases). V lost 8 bases, J lost 3 bases, and 14 bases lay in between. Germline CDR1 SQVTM, CDR2 ANQGSEA. The CDR3 sequence is 13 residues long. The CDR3 sequence: CSSGQGHYNEQFF. DNA of the CDR3: TGCAGCAGCGGTCAGGGGCACTACAATGAGCAGTTCTTC.

This chain links TRBV9 with TRBJ2-7, with D unresolved. This CDR3 has 15 amino acids. V was pared by 2 bases and J by 5 bases, with 17 bases between. Germline CDR1 SGDLS, CDR2 YYNGEE. CDR3 sequence: CASSVSAGDENEQYF. CDR3 in DNA: TGTGCCAGCAGCGTTTCGGCAGGTGATGAAAACGAGCAGTACTTC.

The DNA of the CDR3 is TGTGCCAGCAGCGTAACTAGCGCTTACTACAATGAGCAGTTCTTC. As protein: CASSVTSAYYNEQFF. The V call is TRBV9, the J call TRBJ2-1; 7 nucleotides match TRBD2. The V and J ends lost 1 base and 3 bases, in that order; junction bases with no gene match: 4. The CDR3 is 15 residues long. In germline, CDR1 is SGDLS, CDR2 YYNGEE.

V usage is TRBV28 and J usage is TRBJ2-7, with a tentative D call TRBD1 (8 bases). CDR1 and CDR2 from the germline V gene are MDHEN and SYDVKM. The CDR3 extends over 16 amino acids. V was cut by 3 bases and J by 5 bases, with 20 bases left in between. CDR3 bases: TGTGCCAGCAGTTTGTGGGGGGGCAGGGGGCGCGACGAGCAGTACTTC. Translation: CASSLWGGRGRDEQYF. The full variable domain, with the rest looked up from reference TRBV28 and TRBJ2-7, is DVKVTQSSRYLVKRTGEKVFLECVQDMDHENMFWYRQDPGLGLRLIYFSYDVKMKEKGDIPEGYSVSREKKERFSLILESASTNQTSMYLCASSLWGGRGRDEQYFGPGTRLTVT.

This clone occurred a few times. V is TRBV10-3 and J is TRBJ1-4; maybe TRBD1 (6 bases). CDR3 length equals 14 residues. V was trimmed by 6 bases and J by 6 bases, leaving 14 bases between them. Germline CDR1 ENHRY, CDR2 SYGVKD. The CDR3 protein is CAISKTGDHEKLFF. The CDR3 region has the DNA TGTGCCATCAGCAAGACAGGAGATCATGAAAAACTGTTTTTT.

V usage is TRBV28 and J usage is TRBJ2-5, with D tentatively TRBD2 (5 bases). With 3 bases removed from V and 7 bases from J, the gap between germline ends came to 6 bases. Germline assignment: CDR1 MDHEN and CDR2 SYDVKM. The CDR3 loop spans 11 amino acids. CDR3 sequence (DNA): TGTGCCAGCAGTTTTGAGGGGACCCAGTACTTC. Its translation: CASSFEGTQYF.

V usage is TRBV4-2 and J usage is TRBJ2-1, with 13 nucleotides matching TRBD2. The CDR3 contains 13 residues. J gave up 16 bases and V 5 bases, and 8 bases lay outside the gene matches. CDR1 and CDR2 (germline): LGHNA, YNFKEQ. DNA of the CDR3: TGTGCCAGCAGCTTGGGGACTAGCGGGGCCCGTTTCTTC. Protein sequence: CASSLGTSGARFF.

The J gene is TRBJ2-7, the V gene TRBV7-8; 9 nucleotides line up with TRBD1. CDR3 length: 14 amino acids. Per germline, CDR1 SGHVS and CDR2 FQNEAQ. J gave up 3 bases and V 5 bases, and 5 bases lay outside the gene matches. In nucleotides, the CDR3 is TGTGCCAGCAGCCTGATGACAGGGGGCTACGAGCAGTACTTC. It codes for CASSLMTGGYEQYF.

This sequence joins TRBV15 and TRBJ2-7; the match to TRBD1 covers 11 bases. V shed 3 bases and J 5 bases; nucleotides not matched to a gene: 6. The V gene's germline CDR1 is LNHNV and CDR2 YYDKDF (reference sequence). This CDR3 region has 15 residues. The CDR3 loop reads CATSSGQGAYDEQYF. CDR3 sequence (DNA): TGTGCCACCAGCAGCGGACAGGGGGCGTACGACGAGCAGTACTTC.

This clone has a single count. The chain joins TRBV19 to TRBJ2-7; D gene ambiguous. Germline V gives CDR1 LNHDA, CDR2 SQIVND (reference sequence). Deletions cut 7 bases from V and 6 bases from J, with 13 bases between. The length of the CDR3 is 12 residues. CDR3 loop: CASISPPSEQYF. The CDR3, as DNA: TGTGCCAGTATATCCCCCCCGTCCGAGCAGTACTTC.

The rearrangement links TRBV6-7 to TRBJ1-2; TRBD1 might be the D (6 bases). TRBV6-7 is sorted into the ORF group, with uncertain function. The CDR3 length is 17 residues. The V end lost 2 bases, the J end lost 8 bases, and 24 bases lay between the germline ends. CDR3 loop: CASSYGEGRGVGGGYTF. Written as DNA, the CDR3 is TGTGCCAGCAGTTACGGGGAGGGAAGAGGGGTAGGGGGAGGCTACACCTTC.

The gene calls are TRBV4-1 and TRBJ2-1; the match to TRBD2 covers 7 bases. The CDR3 is 13 amino acids. Germline loops: CDR1 MGHRA, CDR2 YSYEKL. V dropped 4 bases and J dropped 4; count of bases not matched to a gene: 1. The CDR3 protein is CASSRLAYNEQFF. The CDR3 region has the DNA TGCGCCAGCAGCCGACTAGCTTACAATGAGCAGTTCTTC.

This clone was counted between two and nine times. V is TRBV6-1 and J is TRBJ1-4, with D possibly being TRBD1 (5 bases). V lost 0 bases, J lost 8 bases, and 13 bases lay in between. The CDR3 covers 15 residues. CDR1 MNHNS and CDR2 SASEGT come from the germline V gene. Written as DNA, the CDR3 is TGTGCCAGCAGTGAAGCGCGGGGGGGATACGAAAAACTGTTTTTT. Its translation: CASSEARGGYEKLFF.